Presented here are 17 T cell receptor beta chains from one specimen sequenced in a study of T cell clonality in common variable immunodeficiency. Produced via immunoSEQ multiplex PCR; TCRdb's table is partial and in-frame only. The data show about 37,000 clones, with none appearing a single time. Material: peripheral blood mononuclear cells. All receptors derive from a person aged 18 to 75 in good health.

In this sample, this clone turned up many times. The read ends 3 residues shy of where the CDR3 ends; the end is completed using the germline J gene. This chain connects TRBV6-1 to TRBJ2-7; D might be TRBD1 (6 bases). The ends were cut back, 4 bases at V and 3 bases at J, with 13 bases in the middle. The CDR3 totals 14 residues. From germline, CDR1 is MNHNS and CDR2 SASEGT. The CDR3 DNA, read in part, is TGTGCCAGCAGTGGTCTCGGCAGGGGCTACGAG. This codes for CASSGLGRGYE. The CDR3 as a whole reads CASSGLGRGYEQYF.

Ten or more counts support this clone. CDR3 bases read: TGTGCCAGCAGCTTAGACTGGAATATGGGGCGG. This gives the protein CASSLDWNMGR. The complete CDR3 sequence is CASSLDWNMGRLFF. V and J are TRBV7-2 and TRBJ2-2; TRBD1 might be the D (5 bases). The CDR3 end is not reached by the read, which stops 3 residues before it; the germline J gene fills it in. CDR3 length equals 14 residues. Germline-derived CDR1 and CDR2 are SGHTA and FQGNSA.

This clone has ten or more counts. The missing CDR3 end, 3 residues past where the read stops, is filled in from the germline J gene. The rearrangement links TRBV20-1 to TRBJ2-1; TRBD1 agrees at 7 bases. This CDR3 region has 15 residues. V lost 1 base to trimming and J lost 6 bases; unmatched junction nucleotides: 9. Germline V gene lookup returns CDR1 DFQATT and CDR2 SNEGSKA (reference sequence). The CDR3 region is CSARGTGLAFNEQFF. CDR3 DNA (partial): TGCAGTGCTAGAGGGACAGGACTGGCCTTCAATGAG.

This clone was detected ten times or more. The read falls 3 residues short of the CDR3 end, and the missing part is taken from the germline J gene. This chain connects TRBV7-9 to TRBJ1-5; D gene ambiguous. Trimming took 1 base from V and 9 from J, leaving 13 bases between them. The CDR3 has 14 amino acids. In germline, CDR1 is SEHNR, CDR2 FQNEAQ (reference sequence). The sequenced CDR3 bases are TGTGCCAGCAGCTTAGGAACAGCTTCTGGGCCC. It translates to CASSLGTASGP. The whole CDR3 region reads CASSLGTASGPQHF.

Many counts were recorded for this clone. The read ends 3 residues early relative to the CDR3; the germline J gene fills the gap. This chain links TRBV4-2 with TRBJ2-7; TRBD2 aligns across 9 bases. The CDR3 loop spans 16 amino acids. V shed 2 bases and J 4 bases; nucleotides not matched to a gene: 9. CDR1 and CDR2 from the germline V gene are LGHNA and YNFKEQ. The CDR3 bases that were read are TGTGCCAGCAGCCAATCCTACGCGGGAGGGTTATACGAG. It translates to CASSQSYAGGLYE. The complete CDR3 protein is CASSQSYAGGLYEQYF.

This clone was seen ten or more times. The read ends 3 residues before the CDR3 terminus; that terminus is restored from the germline J gene. The V and J genes are TRBV19 and TRBJ2-5; no reliable D call. The V and J ends lost 3 bases and 5 bases respectively, with 22 bases between them. CDR1 is LNHDA, CDR2 SQIVND, per germline (reference sequence). This CDR3 has 17 amino acids. This CDR3 reads CASSISQATTLAETQYF. CDR3 DNA, as far as it was read: TGTGCCAGTAGTATCTCCCAGGCTACCACGCTTGCGGAGACC.

This clone was observed at least ten times. Sequencing ends 3 residues short of the CDR3 end; the germline J gene provides the rest. V gene TRBV20-1 combines with J gene TRBJ1-2, with TRBD1 as a possible D gene (5 bases). CDR1 and CDR2 (germline): DFQATT, SNEGSKA (reference sequence). The CDR3 runs to 14 residues. V lost 0 bases to trimming and J lost 4 bases, with 12 bases between them. CDR3 in amino acids: CSARDNRGVYGYTF. Incomplete CDR3 DNA: TGCAGTGCTAGAGATAACCGGGGGGTCTATGGC.

In this sample, this clone turned up many times. The read ends 3 residues before the CDR3 terminus; that terminus is restored from the germline J gene. The chain joins TRBV20-1 to TRBJ2-2, with 7 bases identical to TRBD2. V was pared by 3 bases and J by 5 bases, with 6 bases of the junction left unmatched. Germline V gene data show CDR1 as DFQATT and CDR2 as SNEGSKA (reference sequence). The CDR3 consists of 14 residues. CDR3 protein: CSASPSGATGELFF. The sequenced part of the CDR3 DNA is TGCAGTGCTAGTCCTAGCGGAGCTACCGGGGAG.

This clone was detected many times. The CDR3 end is not reached by the read, which stops 3 residues before it; the germline J gene fills it in. The V gene is TRBV7-6, the J gene TRBJ2-6; 7 bases align to TRBD1. Germline V gene sequence: CDR1 SGHVS, CDR2 FNYEAQ. The CDR3 runs 15 residues. V was pared by 5 bases and J by 2 bases, with 3 bases of the junction left unmatched. CDR3 bases read: TGTGCCAGCAGCCCCGACAGGGCTGGGGCCAACGTC. Protein sequence: CASSPDRAGANV. The CDR3, in full, reads CASSPDRAGANVLTF.

This clone turned up a few times. Read coverage stops 3 residues before the CDR3 terminus; the germline J gene supplies the remainder. The chain employs TRBV20-1 and TRBJ2-1, with a possible D match to TRBD2 (6 bases). The CDR3 consists of 13 residues. Germline-derived CDR1 and CDR2 are DFQATT and SNEGSKA (reference sequence). Deletions cut 5 bases from V and 6 bases from J, with 14 bases between. The CDR3 is CSAPRDFRNEQFF. The CDR3 DNA, read in part, is TGCAGTGCTCCGAGGGACTTTCGCAATGAG.

At least ten counts were recorded for this clone. The read halts 3 residues ahead of the CDR3 end, with the missing end drawn from the germline J gene. The V and J genes are TRBV2 and TRBJ1-3, with D possibly TRBD1 on 6 matching bases. V lost 6 bases and J 0 bases, leaving 9 bases between the germline ends. This CDR3 is built from 14 residues. Germline V lookup: CDR1 SNHLY, CDR2 FYNNEI. Incomplete CDR3 DNA: TGTGCCAGCAGGGGGGACATCTCTGGAAACACC. Its translation is CASRGDISGNT. The whole CDR3 region reads CASRGDISGNTIYF.

This clone was recorded at least ten times. The CDR3 is cut off 3 residues early in the read; its end comes from the germline J gene. The chain joins TRBV20-1 to TRBJ2-3; unclear D gene. The germline CDR1 and CDR2 sequences are DFQATT and SNEGSKA (reference sequence). The CDR3 is made up of 13 amino acids. Trimming removed 5 bases from V and 3 bases from J, with 12 bases in between. The sequenced part of the CDR3 DNA is TGCAGTGCTCCCCGCCCTATGACAGATACG. Protein product: CSAPRPMTDT. The entire CDR3 is CSAPRPMTDTQYF.

This clone has at least ten counts. The DNA ends 3 residues before the CDR3 does, and the rest of the CDR3 is filled in from the germline J gene. The V call is TRBV2, the J call TRBJ1-6, with TRBD1 matching 7 bases. Germline V gives CDR1 SNHLY, CDR2 FYNNEI. With V trimmed by 10 bases and J by 7 bases, 10 bases remained unmatched. The CDR3 runs to 14 residues. The chain's CDR3 is CATSLQGNNSPLHF. The CDR3 bases that were read are TGTGCCACATCACTACAGGGGAACAATTCACCC.

In this sample, this clone turned up many times. The read falls 3 residues short of the CDR3 end, and the missing part is taken from the germline J gene. This chain connects TRBV5-1 to TRBJ2-7; TRBD2 agrees at 7 bases. Germline V gene sequence: CDR1 SGHRS, CDR2 YFSETQ. Trimming at V came to 4 bases and at J to 1 base, leaving 8 bases not matched to a gene. CDR3 length: 15 amino acids. CDR3 DNA, as far as it was read: TGCGCCAGCAGCCCGCTCGCGGGAGAATCCTACGAG. Its protein product is CASSPLAGESYE. The entire CDR3 sequence reads CASSPLAGESYEQYF.

Many counts were recorded for this clone. The sequenced fragment ends 3 residues before the CDR3 boundary, so the rest is inferred from the germline J gene. V usage is TRBV20-1 and J usage is TRBJ2-7; D is uncertain. This CDR3 has 12 amino acids. Germline values: CDR1 DFQATT, CDR2 SNEGSKA (reference sequence). V was cut by 2 bases and J by 2 bases, with 7 bases left in between. The DNA read from the CDR3 is TGCAGTGCTAGACGACAAACCTACGAG. It yields the protein CSARRQTYE. The full CDR3 is CSARRQTYEQYF.

There are many counts of this clone. CDR3 DNA (partial): TGTGCCAGCAGTGAAGCGCTTGGGGGCCGGGAG. Protein sequence: CASSEALGGRE. In full, the CDR3 is CASSEALGGRELFF. The chain carries TRBV6-1 and TRBJ2-2; D might be TRBD1 (6 bases). The CDR3 end is not reached by the read, which stops 3 residues before it; the germline J gene fills it in. The CDR3 sequence is 14 residues long. Germline CDR1 reads MNHNS; CDR2 reads SASEGT. Trimming took off 0 bases at V and 9 bases at J, with 11 bases between the two ends.

In its sample, this clone was seen a few times. The CDR3 end is not reached by the read, which stops 3 residues before it; the germline J gene fills it in. The V and J genes are TRBV2 and TRBJ1-5; tentatively, D is TRBD1 (5 bases). The CDR3 consists of 14 residues. Germline assignment: CDR1 SNHLY and CDR2 FYNNEI. V was cut by 3 bases and J by 3 bases, with 9 bases left in between. The CDR3 bases that were read are TGTGCCAGCAGTGAGGGGGGTTTCAATCAGCCC. Protein sequence: CASSEGGFNQP. In full, the CDR3 is CASSEGGFNQPQHF.